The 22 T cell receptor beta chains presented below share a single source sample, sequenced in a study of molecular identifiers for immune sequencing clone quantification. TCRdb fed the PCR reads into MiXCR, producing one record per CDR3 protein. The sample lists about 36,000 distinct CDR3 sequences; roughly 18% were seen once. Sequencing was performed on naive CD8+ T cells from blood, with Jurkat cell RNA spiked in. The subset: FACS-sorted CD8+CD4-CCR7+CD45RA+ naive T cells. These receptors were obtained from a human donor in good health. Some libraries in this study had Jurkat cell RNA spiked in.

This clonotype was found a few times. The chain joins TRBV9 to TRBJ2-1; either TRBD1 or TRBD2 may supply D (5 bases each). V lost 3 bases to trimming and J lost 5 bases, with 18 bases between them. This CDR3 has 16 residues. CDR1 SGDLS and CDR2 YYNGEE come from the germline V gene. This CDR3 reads CASSEKLGTTNNEQFF. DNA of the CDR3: TGTGCCAGCAGCGAAAAGCTGGGGACGACAAACAATGAGCAGTTCTTC.

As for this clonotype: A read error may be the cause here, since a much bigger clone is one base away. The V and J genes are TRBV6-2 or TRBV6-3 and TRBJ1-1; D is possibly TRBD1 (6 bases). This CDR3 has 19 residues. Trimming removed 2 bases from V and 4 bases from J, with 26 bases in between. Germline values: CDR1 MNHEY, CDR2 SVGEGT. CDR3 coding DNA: TGTGCCAGCAGTTACCTTATATTCACCGGGACATGGGCGCTCACTGAAGCTTTCTTT. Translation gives CASSYLIFTGTWALTEAFF.

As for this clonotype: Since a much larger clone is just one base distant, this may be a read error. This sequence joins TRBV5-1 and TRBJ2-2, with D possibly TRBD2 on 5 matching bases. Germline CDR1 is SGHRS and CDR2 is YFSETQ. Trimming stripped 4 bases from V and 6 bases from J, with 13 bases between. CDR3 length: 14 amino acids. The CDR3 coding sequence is TGCGCCAGCAGCCCTCTTAGCGACGCCGGGGAGCTGTTTTTT. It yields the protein CASSPLSDAGELFF.

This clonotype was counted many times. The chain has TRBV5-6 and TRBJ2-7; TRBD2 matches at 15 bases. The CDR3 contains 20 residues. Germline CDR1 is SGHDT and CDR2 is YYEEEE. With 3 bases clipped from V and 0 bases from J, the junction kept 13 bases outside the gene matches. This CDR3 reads CASSSLRLGTSGRNSYEQYF. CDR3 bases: TGTGCCAGCAGCTCGCTCCGGTTAGGGACTAGCGGGAGGAACTCCTACGAGCAGTACTTC.

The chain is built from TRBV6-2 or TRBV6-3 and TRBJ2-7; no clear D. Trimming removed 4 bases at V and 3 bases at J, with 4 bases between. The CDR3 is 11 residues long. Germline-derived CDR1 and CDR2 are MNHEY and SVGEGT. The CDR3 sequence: CASSWNYEQYF. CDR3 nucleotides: TGTGCCAGCAGTTGGAACTACGAGCAGTACTTC.

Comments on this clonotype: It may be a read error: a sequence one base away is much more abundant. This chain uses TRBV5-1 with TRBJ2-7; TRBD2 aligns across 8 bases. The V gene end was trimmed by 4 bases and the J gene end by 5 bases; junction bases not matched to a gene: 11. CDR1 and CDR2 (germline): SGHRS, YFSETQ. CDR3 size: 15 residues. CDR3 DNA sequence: TGCGCCAGCAGCGACAACCCAGCGGGAGTCGACGAGCAGTACTTC. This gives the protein CASSDNPAGVDEQYF.

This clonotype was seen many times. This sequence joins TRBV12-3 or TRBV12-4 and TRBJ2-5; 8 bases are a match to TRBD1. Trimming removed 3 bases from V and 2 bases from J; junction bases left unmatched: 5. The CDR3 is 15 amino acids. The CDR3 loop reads CASSFGRGLQETQYF. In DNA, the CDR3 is TGTGCCAGCAGTTTCGGCAGGGGGCTACAAGAGACCCAGTACTTC.

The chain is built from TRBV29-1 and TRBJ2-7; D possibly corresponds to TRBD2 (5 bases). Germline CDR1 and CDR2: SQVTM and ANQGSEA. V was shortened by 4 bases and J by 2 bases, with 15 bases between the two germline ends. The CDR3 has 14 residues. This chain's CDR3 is CSVGFQTKPYEQYF. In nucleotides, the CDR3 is TGCAGCGTTGGGTTCCAGACTAAGCCCTACGAGCAGTACTTC.

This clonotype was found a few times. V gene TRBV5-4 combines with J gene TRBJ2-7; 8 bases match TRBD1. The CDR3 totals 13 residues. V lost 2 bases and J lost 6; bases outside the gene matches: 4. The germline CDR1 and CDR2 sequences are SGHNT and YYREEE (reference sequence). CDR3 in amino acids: CASSFGQGSEQYF. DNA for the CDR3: TGTGCCAGCAGCTTTGGACAGGGAAGCGAGCAGTACTTC.

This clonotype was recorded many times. The CDR3 DNA reads as TGTGCCAGCAGCTTCGACCCCGATACGCAGTATTTT. This encodes CASSFDPDTQYF. The chain joins TRBV7-6 to TRBJ2-3; D is undetermined. Looked up from germline, CDR1 is SGHVS and CDR2 is FNYEAQ. The CDR3 runs 12 residues. V shed 3 bases and J shed 6 bases, with 7 bases lying between them.

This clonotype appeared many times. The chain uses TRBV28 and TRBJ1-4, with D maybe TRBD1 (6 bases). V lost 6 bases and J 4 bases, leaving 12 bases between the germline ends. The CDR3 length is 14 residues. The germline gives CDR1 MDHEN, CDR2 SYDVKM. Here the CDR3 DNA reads TGTGCCAGCAGGCGGACAGTTTATAATGAAAAACTGTTTTTT. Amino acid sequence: CASRRTVYNEKLFF.

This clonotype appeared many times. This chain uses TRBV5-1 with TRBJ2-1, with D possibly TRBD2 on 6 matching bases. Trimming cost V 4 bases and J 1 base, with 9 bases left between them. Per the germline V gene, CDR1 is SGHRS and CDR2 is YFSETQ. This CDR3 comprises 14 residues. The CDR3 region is CASSPGLSYNEQFF. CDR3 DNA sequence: TGCGCCAGCAGCCCGGGACTTTCCTACAATGAGCAGTTCTTC.

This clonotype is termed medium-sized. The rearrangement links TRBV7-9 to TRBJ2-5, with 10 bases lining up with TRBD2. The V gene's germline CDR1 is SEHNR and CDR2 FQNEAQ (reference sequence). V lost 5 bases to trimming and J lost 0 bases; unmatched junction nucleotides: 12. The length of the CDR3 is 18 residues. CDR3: CASSPRLAGAHYQETQYF. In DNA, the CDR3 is TGTGCCAGCAGCCCTCGTCTAGCGGGAGCTCATTACCAAGAGACCCAGTACTTC.

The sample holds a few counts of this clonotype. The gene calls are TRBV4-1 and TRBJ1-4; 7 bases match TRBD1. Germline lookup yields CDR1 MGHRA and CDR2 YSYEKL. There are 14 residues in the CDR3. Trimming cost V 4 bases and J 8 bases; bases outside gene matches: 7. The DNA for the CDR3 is TGCGCCAGCAGCCCACAGGGGCCGGGCGAAAAACTGTTTTTT. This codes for CASSPQGPGEKLFF.

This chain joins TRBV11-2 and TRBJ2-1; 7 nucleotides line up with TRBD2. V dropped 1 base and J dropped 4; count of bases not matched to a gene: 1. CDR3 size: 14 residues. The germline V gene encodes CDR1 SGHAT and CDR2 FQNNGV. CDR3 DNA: TGTGCCAGCAGCTTAGCGGGACTATACAATGAGCAGTTCTTC. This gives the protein CASSLAGLYNEQFF.

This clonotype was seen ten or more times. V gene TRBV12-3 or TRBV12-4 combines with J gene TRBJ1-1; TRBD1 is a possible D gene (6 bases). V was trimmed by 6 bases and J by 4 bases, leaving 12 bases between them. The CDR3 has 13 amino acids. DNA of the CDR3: TGTGCCAGCAGCCAAGGGGGGGGCACTGAAGCTTTCTTT. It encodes CASSQGGGTEAFF.

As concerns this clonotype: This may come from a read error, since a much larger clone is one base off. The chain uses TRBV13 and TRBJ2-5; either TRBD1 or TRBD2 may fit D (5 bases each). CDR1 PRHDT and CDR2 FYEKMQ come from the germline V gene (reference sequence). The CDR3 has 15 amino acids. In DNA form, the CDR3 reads TGTGCCAGCAGCTCTGAGGGGCGAGATCAAGAGACCCTGTACTTC. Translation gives CASSSEGRDQETLYF.

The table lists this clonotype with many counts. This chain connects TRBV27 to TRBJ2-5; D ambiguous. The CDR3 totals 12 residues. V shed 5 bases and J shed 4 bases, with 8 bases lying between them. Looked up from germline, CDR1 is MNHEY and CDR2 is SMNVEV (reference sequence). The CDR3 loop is CASSPNRETQYF. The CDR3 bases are TGTGCCAGCAGTCCCAACCGAGAGACCCAGTACTTC.

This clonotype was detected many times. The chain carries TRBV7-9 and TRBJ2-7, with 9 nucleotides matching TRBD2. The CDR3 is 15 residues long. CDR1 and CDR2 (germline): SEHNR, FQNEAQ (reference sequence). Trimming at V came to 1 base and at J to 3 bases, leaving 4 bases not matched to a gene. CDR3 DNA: TGTGCCAGCAGCTTAGAGGCGGGAGGGGGCTACGAGCAGTACTTC. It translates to CASSLEAGGGYEQYF.

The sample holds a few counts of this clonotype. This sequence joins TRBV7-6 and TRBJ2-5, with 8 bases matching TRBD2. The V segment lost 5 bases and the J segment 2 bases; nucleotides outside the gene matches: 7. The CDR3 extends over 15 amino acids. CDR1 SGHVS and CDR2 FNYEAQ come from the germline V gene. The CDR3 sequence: CASSRSGALQETQYF. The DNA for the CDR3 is TGTGCCAGCAGCCGTAGCGGGGCCCTACAAGAGACCCAGTACTTC.

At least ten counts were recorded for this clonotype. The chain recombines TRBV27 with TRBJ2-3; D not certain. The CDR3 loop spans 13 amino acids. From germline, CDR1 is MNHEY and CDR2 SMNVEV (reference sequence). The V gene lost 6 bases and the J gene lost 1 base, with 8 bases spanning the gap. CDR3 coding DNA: TGTGCCAGCAGATCCGGTGGCACAGATACGCAGTATTTT. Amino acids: CASRSGGTDTQYF.

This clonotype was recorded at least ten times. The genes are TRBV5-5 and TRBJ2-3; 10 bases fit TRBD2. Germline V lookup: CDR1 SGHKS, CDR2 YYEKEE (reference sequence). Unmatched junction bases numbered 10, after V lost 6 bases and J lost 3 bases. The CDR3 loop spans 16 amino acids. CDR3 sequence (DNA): TGTGCCAGCATCCAAACTAGCGGGACTGAGACAGATACGCAGTATTTT. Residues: CASIQTSGTETDTQYF.